Listed below are T cell receptor beta chains from one sample, sequenced in a study of type 1 and type 2 diabetes patients. TCRdb reanalysed the multiplex PCR reads using MiXCR and keeps one entry per CDR3 protein. The table shows about 270,000 distinct CDR3 sequences, with roughly 44% occurring only once. Sequencing was performed on peripheral blood mononuclear cells (PBMCs). These receptor sequences come from a young man with type 2 diabetes. Each CDR3 is given with its conserved first and last residue. A D gene is named only where the DNA matches it firmly. Size values are once, few and many counts, or a class for expanded clones, and some rows have none.

d_call	j_call	clone_size	v_call	cdr3_nt	cdr3_aa
TRBD1	TRBJ1-5	few	TRBV6-6	TGTGCCAGCAGATCCGGGACAGGGGGCGGACGCAATCAGCCCCAGCATTTT	CASRSGTGGGRNQPQHF
.	TRBJ2-7	.	TRBV2	TGTGCCAGGGGACCAAGGAACAGGCTCCACGAGCAGTACTTC	CARGPRNRLHEQYF
TRBD1	TRBJ1-2	few	TRBV12-3/TRBV12-4	TGTGCCAGCAGTGACAGGGGCAACTATGGCTACACCTTC	CASSDRGNYGYTF
TRBD2	TRBJ2-7	few	TRBV7-2	TGTGCCAGCAGCTTAAGCGGGACCTCCTACGAGCAGTACTTC	CASSLSGTSYEQYF
.	TRBJ2-5	.	TRBV19	TGTGCCAGCAGTGGCTCCCGGGAGTTCCAAGAGACCCAGTACTTC	CASSGSREFQETQYF
TRBD1	TRBJ1-2	.	TRBV7-8	TGCGCCAGCAGCCAAGACAGGGGGGGACGTGGCTACACCTTC	CASSQDRGGRGYTF
TRBD2	TRBJ2-5	few	TRBV15	TGTGCCACCAGCAGAGCCTCGGGAGGCGGAGAGACCCAGTACTTC	CATSRASGGGETQYF
.	TRBJ2-5	.	TRBV12-3/TRBV12-4	TGTGCCAGCAGTTTTGGAGGTCCCGAGACCCAGTACTTC	CASSFGGPETQYF
TRBD2	TRBJ2-1	.	TRBV6-2/TRBV6-3	TGTGCCAGCAGGAGACTAGCGGGAGTTTTGGGCAATGAGCAGTTCTTC	CASRRLAGVLGNEQFF
.	TRBJ1-2	many	TRBV15	TGTGCCACCAGCAGAGGTGGGGGAGGGATGGATGGCTACACCTTC	CATSRGGGGMDGYTF
.	TRBJ2-7	many	TRBV19	TGTGCCAGTAGTAAGGGTCTTTACGAGCAGTACTTC	CASSKGLYEQYF
TRBD1	TRBJ2-1	.	TRBV2	TGTGCCAGCAGTTCCAGGACAGGGGGCAGTGAGCAGTTCTTC	CASSSRTGGSEQFF
.	TRBJ1-2	few	TRBV7-9	TGTGCCAGCAGCGACGATCTGTCCGTTTATGGCTACACCTTC	CASSDDLSVYGYTF
.	TRBJ1-1	many	TRBV10-3	TGTGCCATCAGAACAGGGCTCACTGAAGCTTTCTTT	CAIRTGLTEAFF
.	TRBJ2-1	once	TRBV24-1	TGTGCCACCAGTGATTTGGCCAATGAGCAGTTCTTC	CATSDLANEQFF
.	TRBJ2-2	.	TRBV15	TGTGCCTCTAGGGCAGAGAGGGACACCGGGGAGCTGTTTTTT	CASRAERDTGELFF
TRBD1	TRBJ2-7	.	TRBV18	TGTGCCAGCTCACCCGACAGGGCAACCTACGAGCAGTACTTC	CASSPDRATYEQYF
.	TRBJ1-5	few	TRBV2	TGTGCCAGCAAGGCTTCGGGGATGCAGCCCCAGCATTTT	CASKASGMQPQHF
.	TRBJ1-4	.	TRBV11-2	TGTGCCAGCAGCCGGACGGCAACTAATGAAAAACTGTTTTTT	CASSRTATNEKLFF
.	TRBJ1-5	.	TRBV7-2	TGTGCCAGCAGCTTAGTCGGACCCAATCAGCCCCAGCATTTT	CASSLVGPNQPQHF
TRBD1	TRBJ1-2	many	TRBV30	TGTGCCTGGAGCGCAGGGGGTGGGAGCCATGGCTACACCTTC	CAWSAGGGSHGYTF
.	TRBJ2-7	many	TRBV30	TGTGCCTCGGACGGGACGACCTACGAGCAGTACTTC	CASDGTTYEQYF
.	TRBJ2-3	.	TRBV5-1	TGCGCCAGCAGCTTGGTGCCGGGAGTTAGCTCAGATACGCAGTATTTT	CASSLVPGVSSDTQYF
TRBD1	TRBJ2-5	.	TRBV7-7	TGTGCCAGCAGCTTCGGGACAGGGGACGCCGGAGACCAAGAGACCCAGTACTTC	CASSFGTGDAGDQETQYF
TRBD1	TRBJ1-2	.	TRBV7-8	TGTGCCAACAGCCTTTCTCCAGGGGGTGGCGGCTACACCTTC	CANSLSPGGGGYTF
TRBD2	TRBJ2-1	.	TRBV2	TGTGCCAGCAGCCGAACGTTACTAGCGTCGATCTACCATGAGCAGTTCTTC	CASSRTLLASIYHEQFF
TRBD1	TRBJ2-2	.	TRBV4-3	TGCGCCAGCAGCCAAGATAGGGGGCTGACCGGGGAGCTGTTTTTT	CASSQDRGLTGELFF
TRBD1	TRBJ1-1	.	TRBV19	TGTGCCAGCTTGGACAGGGGGAACACTGAAGCTTTCTTT	CASLDRGNTEAFF
.	TRBJ2-2	few	TRBV19	TGTGCCAGTAGCCCCCTGGCACCTCCCGGGGGGGAGCTGTTTTTT	CASSPLAPPGGELFF
.	TRBJ1-5	.	TRBV9	TGTGCCAGCAGCGTAGTTGGGGATGAGATTCAGCCCCAGCATTTT	CASSVVGDEIQPQHF
TRBD1	TRBJ2-2	.	TRBV9	TGTGCCAGCAGCGTAGGGGAGGGACAGGGGTTGACCGGGGAGCTGTTTTTT	CASSVGEGQGLTGELFF
TRBD2	TRBJ2-1	.	TRBV10-2	TGCGCCAGCACCGTAGCGCCGGGACTACGGGGCAATGAGCAGTTCTTC	CASTVAPGLRGNEQFF
TRBD2	TRBJ2-1	.	TRBV15	TGTGCCAGCAGCAGTTTAGCGGGAGGGCGTGAGCAGTTCTTC	CASSSLAGGREQFF
.	TRBJ1-1	few	TRBV9	TGTGCCAGCAGCCCTCGGACGGCGCATGAAGCTTTCTTT	CASSPRTAHEAFF
TRBD2	TRBJ2-1	.	TRBV5-5	TGTGCCAGCAGCTTGATAGCGGGAGGGCCTGAGCAGTTCTTC	CASSLIAGGPEQFF
.	TRBJ1-6	few	TRBV20-1	TGCAGTGCAACAACGGACAGTTCACTTAATTCACCCCTCCACTTT	CSATTDSSLNSPLHF
.	TRBJ2-1	.	TRBV14	TGTGCCAGCAATTCTTTTACGAACTCCTACAATGAGCAGTTCTTC	CASNSFTNSYNEQFF
.	TRBJ1-1	.	TRBV20-1	TGCAGTGCTAGTTCTGGCCGAGACACTGAAGCTTTCTTT	CSASSGRDTEAFF
.	TRBJ1-1	.	TRBV2	TGTGCCAGCAGCCCACAGGGTATGGGGGCTTTCTTT	CASSPQGMGAFF
.	TRBJ2-5	.	TRBV12-5	TGTGCTAGTGCCGGGCGGGGAGAGACCCAGTACTTC	CASAGRGETQYF
.	TRBJ2-7	once	TRBV30	TGTGCCTGGAGCCCGGGCCCTGTGAGGGAGCAGTACTTC	CAWSPGPVREQYF
.	TRBJ2-7	.	TRBV7-2	TGTGCCAGCAGCTTGAGCGAATCGAGCTCCTACGAGCAGTACTTC	CASSLSESSSYEQYF